A single T cell receptor beta chain is shown here with its context. The entry originates in a study of T cell responses to AZD1222 COVID-19 vaccine. Using immunoSEQ multiplex PCR, the repertoire was profiled, and TCRdb retains in-frame clones only, with some absent. The sample comprises 34,000 or so clones, around 90% of which are singletons, and about 7% rests with the top ten. CDR3 length: 12 residues. V was shortened by 2 bases and J by 8 bases, with 9 bases between the two germline ends. Germline CDR1 and CDR2: MDHEN and SYDVKM. This receptor was identified in an adult in good health. The sample was peripheral blood, taken on day 0 of AZD1222 vaccination. The chain links TRBV28 to TRBJ1-2, with D perhaps matching TRBD1 (5 bases). The CDR3 sequence is CASSLKGKGYTF. The CDR3 bases are TGTGCCAGCAGTTTAAAGGGGAAGGGCTACACCTTC.